The clone carrying this T cell receptor beta chain was detected only once. Its antigen is as yet unknown. It was cDNA, reverse transcribed from extracted RNA, that served as the sequencing template. Using immunoSEQ multiplex PCR, the repertoire was profiled, and TCRdb retains in-frame clones only, with some absent. In the table there are around 120,000 clones, about 50% of which are singletons. This sample was included in a study of CD8+ T cells in alopecia areata. Study observations and caveats: Normal scalp had lower clonality than lesional scalp, with alopecia totalis/universalis lesions showing this most strongly.

The study team obtained lesional scalp punch biopsies and peripheral blood from alopecia areata patients. Trimming stripped 4 bases from V and 9 bases from J, with 4 bases between. The CDR3 spans 11 residues. Sequenced material: NKG2D-low CD8+ T cells sorted from blood. The chain recombines TRBV23-1 with TRBJ1-6; D gene ambiguous. TRBV23-1 is reported as an ORF; its role is uncertain. The TCR comes from a human donor with alopecia areata. CDR3 nucleotides: TGCGCCAGCAGTCGAGTTTCACCCCTCCACTTT. This gives the protein CASSRVSPLHF.